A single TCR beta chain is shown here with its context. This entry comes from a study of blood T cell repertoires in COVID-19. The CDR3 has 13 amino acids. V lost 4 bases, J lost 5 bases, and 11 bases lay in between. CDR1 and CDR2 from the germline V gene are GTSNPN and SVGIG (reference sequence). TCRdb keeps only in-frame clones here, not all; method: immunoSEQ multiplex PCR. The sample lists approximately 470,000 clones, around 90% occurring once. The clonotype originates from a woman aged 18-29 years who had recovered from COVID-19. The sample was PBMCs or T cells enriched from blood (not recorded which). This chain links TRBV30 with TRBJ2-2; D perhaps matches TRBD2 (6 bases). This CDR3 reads CAWTSGGTGELFF. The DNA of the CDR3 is TGTGCCTGGACCTCAGGAGGGACCGGGGAGCTGTTTTTT.